This entry describes one T cell receptor (beta chain). Its target is not known. The repertoire was sequenced with immunoSEQ multiplex PCR; TCRdb's copy has only in-frame clones and lacks some. The table lists 120,000 or so clones, roughly nine tenths of them singletons. The data belong to a study of T cell responses to AZD1222 COVID-19 vaccine. Study summary: Second-dose schedules of about 4 or about 12 weeks were combined.

Study-wide results and caveats: A mostly white British donor set with more females was recruited, and clonal diversity was possibly underestimated. Increased Spike-specific TCR breadth and depth were observed after two AZD1222 doses. Targeting of unmutated variant regions was reportedly seen in nearly half of spike-specific TCRs.

The sequenced sample was peripheral blood, obtained on day 0 of AZD1222 vaccination. The sequence came from an adult in good health.

The DNA of the CDR3 is TGTGCCACCAGCAGAGATCGGGGGCCCGGGGAGCTGTTTTTT. As protein: CATSRDRGPGELFF. The chain is built from TRBV15 and TRBJ2-2; the D call may be TRBD1 or TRBD2 (6 bases each). The CDR3 is made up of 14 amino acids. Germline V gene sequence: CDR1 LNHNV, CDR2 YYDKDF (reference sequence). Trimming stripped 0 bases from V and 6 bases from J, with 8 bases between.